This T cell receptor (beta chain) was captured by sequencing in a study of CD8 T cell repertoires and HIV-1 epitope variants. Study context: Separate wells received one of Twenty-five Gag or Nef variant peptides. 1M T cells were kept uncultured as a baseline. Study-level points and caveats: The TAALDMSHF plasma variant had no responses, unlike KF9 (roughly five clonotypes) and HW9 (one).

Clones were read by immunoSEQ multiplex PCR, and TCRdb kept only the in-frame ones, dropping some. The sample records over 4,000 clones, about 70% being singletons. To note about this clone: Its antigen is undetermined.

This sequence originates from a male donor with HIV. The sample comprised cultured CD8+ T cells derived from PBMCs.

CDR3 coding DNA: TGTGCCAGCAGAAGGACAGGCTCCACTGAAGCTTTCTTT. Its translation: CASRRTGSTEAFF. The chain employs TRBV27 and TRBJ1-1; 7 bases align to TRBD1. Germline lookup yields CDR1 MNHEY and CDR2 SMNVEV (reference sequence). The CDR3 is 13 residues long. V shed 6 bases and J 4 bases; nucleotides not matched to a gene: 5.